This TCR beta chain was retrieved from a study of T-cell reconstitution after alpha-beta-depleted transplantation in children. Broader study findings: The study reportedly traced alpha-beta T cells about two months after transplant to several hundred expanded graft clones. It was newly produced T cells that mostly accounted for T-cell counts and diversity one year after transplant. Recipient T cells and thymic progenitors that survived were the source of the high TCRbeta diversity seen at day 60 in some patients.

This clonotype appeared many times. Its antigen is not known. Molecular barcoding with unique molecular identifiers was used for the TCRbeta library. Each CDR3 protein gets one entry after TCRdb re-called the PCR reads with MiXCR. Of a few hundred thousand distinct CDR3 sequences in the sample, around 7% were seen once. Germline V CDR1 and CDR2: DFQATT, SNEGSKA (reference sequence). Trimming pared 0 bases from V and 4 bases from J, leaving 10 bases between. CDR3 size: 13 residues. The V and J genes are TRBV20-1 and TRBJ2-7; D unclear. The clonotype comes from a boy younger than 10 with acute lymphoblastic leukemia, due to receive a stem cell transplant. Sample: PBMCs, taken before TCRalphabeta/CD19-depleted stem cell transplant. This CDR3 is CSAREPQTYEQYF. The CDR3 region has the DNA TGCAGTGCTAGAGAACCCCAGACTTACGAGCAGTACTTC.